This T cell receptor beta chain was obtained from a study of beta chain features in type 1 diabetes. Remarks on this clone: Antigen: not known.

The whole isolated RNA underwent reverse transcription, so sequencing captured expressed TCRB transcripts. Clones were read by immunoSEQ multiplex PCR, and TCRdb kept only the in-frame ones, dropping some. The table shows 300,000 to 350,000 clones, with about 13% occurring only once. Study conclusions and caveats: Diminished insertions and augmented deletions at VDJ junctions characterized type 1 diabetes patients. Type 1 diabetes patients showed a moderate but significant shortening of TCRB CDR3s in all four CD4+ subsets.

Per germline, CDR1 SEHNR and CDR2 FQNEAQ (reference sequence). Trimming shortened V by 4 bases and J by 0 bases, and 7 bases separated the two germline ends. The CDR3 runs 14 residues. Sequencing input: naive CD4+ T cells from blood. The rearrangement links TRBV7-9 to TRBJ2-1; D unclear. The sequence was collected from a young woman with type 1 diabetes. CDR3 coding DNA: TGTGCCAGCAGCTCTACCGTCTCCTACAATGAGCAGTTCTTC. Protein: CASSSTVSYNEQFF.